Below are 28 T cell receptor beta chains sequenced from a single sample in a study of blood T cell repertoires in COVID-19. The repertoire was sequenced with immunoSEQ multiplex PCR; TCRdb's copy has only in-frame clones and lacks some. The data hold 380,000 or so clones, with roughly four fifths observed a single time. Material for sequencing was peripheral blood. These receptors came from a human donor with acute or convalescent COVID-19. The donor label of this sample is uncertain.

The J gene is TRBJ1-2, the V gene TRBV5-1; 7 nucleotides line up with TRBD1. Germline trimming cut 5 bases from V and 3 bases from J; bases unmatched to any gene: 4. This CDR3 contains 13 residues. Germline CDR1 reads SGHRS; CDR2 reads YFSETQ. In DNA, the CDR3 is TGCGCCAGCAGATCTGGACAGGACTATGGCTACACCTTC. Its protein product is CASRSGQDYGYTF.

The V call is TRBV5-1, the J call TRBJ1-1, with 11 bases fitting TRBD1. The junction had 6 bases not matched to a gene; V was cut back by 4 bases and J by 1 base. The germline gives CDR1 SGHRS, CDR2 YFSETQ. This CDR3 has 16 amino acids. The DNA of the CDR3 is TGCGCCAGCAGCCTTCGGACAGGGGGCCAGAACACTGAAGCTTTCTTT. Translating gives CASSLRTGGQNTEAFF.

This chain joins TRBV30 and TRBJ1-6; unclear D gene. V lost 4 bases to trimming and J lost 5 bases, with 15 bases between them. The germline CDR1 and CDR2 sequences are GTSNPN and SVGIG (reference sequence). The CDR3 extends over 15 amino acids. The CDR3 sequence is CAWNGKGGNNSPLHF. The DNA of the CDR3 is TGTGCCTGGAACGGGAAAGGCGGTAATAATTCACCCCTCCACTTT.

There are a few counts of this clone. The chain couples TRBV9 to TRBJ2-1; 8 nucleotides match TRBD2. Germline CDR1 reads SGDLS; CDR2 reads YYNGEE. The junction had 4 bases not matched to a gene; V was cut back by 0 bases and J by 8 bases. The CDR3 contains 14 residues. CDR3: CASSVGGGFDEQFF. The CDR3 DNA is TGTGCCAGCAGCGTAGGCGGGGGGTTCGATGAGCAGTTCTTC.

The J gene is TRBJ2-1, the V gene TRBV6-5; 9 nucleotides align to TRBD2. The germline gives CDR1 MNHEY, CDR2 SVGAGI. J gave up 6 bases and V 7 bases, and 7 bases lay outside the gene matches. The CDR3 totals 14 residues. CDR3 region: CASNRAGGTNEQFF. In DNA, the CDR3 is TGTGCCAGCAATCGTGCGGGAGGGACCAATGAGCAGTTCTTC.

The chain links TRBV29-1 to TRBJ1-1, with D unclear. CDR3 length equals 12 residues. The germline CDR1 and CDR2 sequences are SQVTM and ANQGSEA. V shed 5 bases and J shed 0 bases, with 7 bases lying between them. This chain's CDR3 is CSVKSMNTEAFF. CDR3 sequence (DNA): TGCAGCGTTAAGAGTATGAACACTGAAGCTTTCTTT.

This clone was seen a single time. The V and J genes are TRBV6-2 or TRBV6-3 and TRBJ2-5; D gene unclear. V was clipped by 0 bases and J by 1 base, with 9 bases between them. Germline loops: CDR1 MNHEY, CDR2 SVGEGT. CDR3 size: 15 residues. In DNA form, the CDR3 reads TGTGCCAGCAGTTACTCGAGCCCTTTCCAAGAGACCCAGTACTTC. The encoded protein is CASSYSSPFQETQYF.

This clone was seen only once. V gene TRBV2 combines with J gene TRBJ2-1, with 8 positions matching TRBD2. V trimming: 2 bases; J trimming: 8 bases; junction bases outside the gene matches: 20. Per germline, CDR1 SNHLY and CDR2 FYNNEI. There are 19 residues in the CDR3. The CDR3 DNA sequence: TGTGCCAGCAGTGAACGGGGTGTCCGGGGGGGCTTTAGGAGTGATGAGCAGTTCTTC. It encodes CASSERGVRGGFRSDEQFF.

This clone was found once. This chain connects TRBV7-2 to TRBJ1-1, with TRBD1 matching 8 bases. The V segment lost 6 bases and the J segment 4 bases; nucleotides outside the gene matches: 7. The CDR3 totals 14 residues. Germline CDR1 and CDR2: SGHTA and FQGNSA. The CDR3 here is CASSKLTGGTEAFF. The CDR3 DNA follows: TGTGCCAGCAGTAAGCTCACAGGGGGCACTGAAGCTTTCTTT.

The V gene is TRBV6-6, the J gene TRBJ2-7; TRBD1 agrees at 7 bases. The germline CDR1 and CDR2 sequences are MNHNY and SVGAGI (reference sequence). Trimming cost V 6 bases and J 1 base; bases outside gene matches: 6. The CDR3 totals 14 residues. CDR3 nucleotide sequence: TGTGCCAGCAGCCCTCCGGGACAGTCCTACGAGCAGTACTTC. Its protein is CASSPPGQSYEQYF.

The CDR3 is CSASLYQGGYTF. The DNA for the CDR3 is TGCAGTGCTAGTCTCTATCAGGGGGGCTACACCTTC. This sequence joins TRBV20-1 and TRBJ1-2; D perhaps matches TRBD1 (6 bases). V was pared by 3 bases and J by 8 bases, with 13 bases between. The CDR3 loop spans 12 amino acids. Per germline, CDR1 DFQATT and CDR2 SNEGSKA (reference sequence).

The chain employs TRBV2 and TRBJ2-5, with D perhaps TRBD1 (6 bases). Trimming removed 4 bases at V and 4 bases at J, with 10 bases between. Germline V gives CDR1 SNHLY, CDR2 FYNNEI. This CDR3 is 13 amino acids long. CDR3 DNA sequence: TGTGCCAGCAGTGTACAGGGTGGAGAGACCCAGTACTTC. Encoded protein: CASSVQGGETQYF. The variable domain in full, with the rest retrieved from reference TRBV2 and TRBJ2-5, is EPEVTQTPSHQVTQMGQEVILRCVPISNHLYFYWYRQILGQKVEFLVSFYNNEISEKSEIFDDQFSVERPDGSNFTLKIRSTKLEDSAMYFCASSVQGGETQYFGPGTRLLVL.

The gene calls are TRBV7-6 and TRBJ1-4; 9 bases match TRBD1. CDR1 is SGHVS and CDR2 is FNYEAQ in the germline V gene. The CDR3 is 16 amino acids. V was pared by 5 bases and J by 5 bases, with 9 bases of the junction left unmatched. The CDR3 loop reads CASSPAGTGKNEKLFF. As DNA, the CDR3 is TGTGCCAGCAGCCCGGCCGGGACAGGGAAAAATGAAAAACTGTTTTTT.

The chain couples TRBV19 to TRBJ2-1, with TRBD1 matching 12 bases. V was pared by 2 bases and J by 7 bases, with 9 bases of the junction left unmatched. This CDR3 is 17 amino acids long. The germline gives CDR1 LNHDA, CDR2 SQIVND (reference sequence). CDR3 nucleotide sequence: TGTGCCAGTAGTATATACTACGGGACAGGGGGCAGGAATGAGCAGTTCTTC. Protein: CASSIYYGTGGRNEQFF.

J is TRBJ2-2 and V is TRBV19, with 8 bases aligning to TRBD1. This CDR3 has 14 amino acids. CDR1 LNHDA and CDR2 SQIVND come from the germline V gene (reference sequence). The V segment lost 6 bases and the J segment 1 base; nucleotides outside the gene matches: 1. The CDR3 DNA is TGTGCCAGTAGAGGACAGGGGAACACCGGGGAGCTGTTTTTT. It encodes CASRGQGNTGELFF. Using reference TRBV19 and TRBJ2-2 for the parts outside the CDR3, the full variable domain is DGGITQSPKYLFRKEGQNVTLSCEQNLNHDAMYWYRQDPGQGLRLIYYSQIVNDFQKGDIAEGYSVSREKKESFPLTVTSAQKNPTAFYLCASRGQGNTGELFFGEGSRLTVL.

This chain links TRBV4-1 with TRBJ2-6; TRBD1 aligns across 7 bases. V lost 2 bases and J lost 2; bases outside the gene matches: 3. The CDR3 has 16 amino acids. Germline CDR1 and CDR2: MGHRA and YSYEKL. The CDR3: CASSQSQGTGANVLTF. The CDR3 region has the DNA TGCGCCAGCAGCCAATCACAGGGGACTGGGGCCAACGTCCTGACTTTC.

This clone showed up just once. The chain carries TRBV7-9 and TRBJ2-2; D perhaps matches TRBD2 (5 bases). This CDR3 has 15 residues. The germline V gene has CDR1 SEHNR and CDR2 FQNEAQ (reference sequence). V was cut by 5 bases and J by 5 bases, with 15 bases left in between. CDR3 sequence reads: CASSRGPTGTGELFF. CDR3 nucleotide sequence: TGTGCCAGCAGCCGGGGTCCAACCGGAACCGGGGAGCTGTTTTTT.

This chain links TRBV7-2 with TRBJ2-3; 7 bases agree with TRBD1. Germline CDR1 reads SGHTA; CDR2 reads FQGNSA. The CDR3 runs 14 residues. V was clipped by 5 bases and J by 3 bases; unmatched bases: 5. The CDR3 sequence is CASSSRDRTDTQYF. CDR3 nucleotide sequence: TGTGCCAGCAGCAGTAGGGACAGAACAGATACGCAGTATTTT.

The CDR3 bases are TGTGCCAGCAGCGCCGACACCCGTGAGCAGTTCTTC. Translating it yields CASSADTREQFF. The V call is TRBV9, the J call TRBJ2-1, with D unclear. Germline CDR1 SGDLS, CDR2 YYNGEE. V was pared by 3 bases and J by 9 bases, with 10 bases between. CDR3 size: 12 residues.

V gene TRBV4-1 combines with J gene TRBJ2-3; TRBD1 is a possible D gene (6 bases). The germline V and J ends were trimmed by 1 base and 3 bases, with 14 bases remaining between them. CDR3 size: 16 residues. Germline CDR1 and CDR2: MGHRA and YSYEKL. CDR3 region: CASSQVLLGATDTQYF. The CDR3 bases are TGCGCCAGCAGCCAAGTTCTGTTGGGGGCGACAGATACGCAGTATTTT.

The V gene is TRBV11-2, the J gene TRBJ2-5; 12 bases fit TRBD2. Germline trimming cut 6 bases from V and 4 bases from J; bases unmatched to any gene: 3. Germline CDR1 is SGHAT and CDR2 is FQNNGV. The CDR3 is made up of 14 amino acids. The CDR3 is CASRLAGGTETQYF. As DNA, the CDR3 is TGTGCCAGCAGACTAGCGGGGGGCACAGAGACCCAGTACTTC.

This clone was detected many times. V gene TRBV6-5 combines with J gene TRBJ1-4; TRBD1 might be the D (6 bases). This CDR3 has 14 residues. The germline V and J ends were trimmed by 6 bases and 3 bases, with 11 bases remaining between them. Germline V lookup: CDR1 MNHEY, CDR2 SVGAGI. CDR3 sequence reads: CASRGGLANEKLFF. In nucleotides, the CDR3 is TGTGCCAGCAGGGGGGGGCTGGCTAATGAAAAACTGTTTTTT.

As for this clone: The junction does not match germline at one end; this may be a read error. V usage is TRBV11-2 and J usage is TRBJ1-2, with 9 nucleotides matching TRBD1. The CDR3 is made up of 18 amino acids. The germline V gene has CDR1 SGHAT and CDR2 FQNNGV. CDR3: CASSLLGQGRTANYGHTF. For the CDR3, the DNA is TGTGCCAGCAGCCTGCTGGGACAGGGAAGGACTGCAAACTATGGCCACACCTTC.

This clone appeared once. The genes are TRBV5-4 and TRBJ2-3, with D perhaps TRBD2 (5 bases). The CDR3 contains 17 residues. Trimming removed 5 bases at V and 0 bases at J, with 19 bases between. Germline CDR1 is SGHNT and CDR2 is YYREEE (reference sequence). For the CDR3, the DNA is TGTGCCAGCAGGCCCCGTGGACGGGAAATAAGCACAGATACGCAGTATTTT. Protein sequence: CASRPRGREISTDTQYF.

CDR3 nucleotides: TGCGCCAGCAGCTTGGCGGCAGGGCAAGAAGAGACCCAGTACTTC. Protein: CASSLAAGQEETQYF. V is TRBV5-1 and J is TRBJ2-5, with D possibly matching TRBD1 (5 bases). The CDR3 is made up of 15 amino acids. Trimming removed 0 bases at V and 3 bases at J, with 12 bases between. In germline, CDR1 is SGHRS, CDR2 YFSETQ. The whole variable domain, filled in from reference TRBV5-1 and TRBJ2-5, reads KAGVTQTPRYLIKTRGQQVTLSCSPISGHRSVSWYQQTPGQGLQFLFEYFSETQRNKGNFPGRFSGRQFSNSRSEMNVSTLELGDSALYLCASSLAAGQEETQYFGPGTRLLVL.

The chain combines TRBV11-2 with TRBJ2-2, with 9 bases matching TRBD2. The CDR3 contains 15 residues. The germline V gene has CDR1 SGHAT and CDR2 FQNNGV. The V gene end was trimmed by 6 bases and the J gene end by 4 bases; junction bases not matched to a gene: 6. In DNA form, the CDR3 reads TGTGCCAGCAGATCCCCGACTAGCGGCACCGGGGAGCTGTTTTTT. Translated: CASRSPTSGTGELFF.

This clone was observed once. The chain links TRBV3-1 (or the pseudogene TRBV3-2) to TRBJ1-2; tentatively, D is TRBD1 (6 bases). The germline V gene encodes CDR1 LGHDT and CDR2 YNNKEL (reference sequence). This CDR3 contains 16 residues. Trimming shortened V by 1 base and J by 8 bases, and 20 bases separated the two germline ends. CDR3 amino acids: CASSQASGAGEGGYTF. The DNA of the CDR3 is TGTGCCAGCAGCCAAGCTTCGGGGGCGGGAGAAGGAGGCTACACCTTC.

The rearrangement links TRBV3-1 (or the pseudogene TRBV3-2) to TRBJ1-2; a possible D gene is TRBD1 (5 bases). The CDR3 sequence is 15 residues long. CDR1 is LGHDT, CDR2 YNNKEL, per germline (reference sequence). V was cut by 3 bases and J by 6 bases, with 17 bases left in between. CDR3 protein: CASSHRALGRNGYTF. The CDR3 nucleotides read TGTGCCAGCAGCCATCGGGCCCTGGGGCGGAATGGCTACACCTTC.